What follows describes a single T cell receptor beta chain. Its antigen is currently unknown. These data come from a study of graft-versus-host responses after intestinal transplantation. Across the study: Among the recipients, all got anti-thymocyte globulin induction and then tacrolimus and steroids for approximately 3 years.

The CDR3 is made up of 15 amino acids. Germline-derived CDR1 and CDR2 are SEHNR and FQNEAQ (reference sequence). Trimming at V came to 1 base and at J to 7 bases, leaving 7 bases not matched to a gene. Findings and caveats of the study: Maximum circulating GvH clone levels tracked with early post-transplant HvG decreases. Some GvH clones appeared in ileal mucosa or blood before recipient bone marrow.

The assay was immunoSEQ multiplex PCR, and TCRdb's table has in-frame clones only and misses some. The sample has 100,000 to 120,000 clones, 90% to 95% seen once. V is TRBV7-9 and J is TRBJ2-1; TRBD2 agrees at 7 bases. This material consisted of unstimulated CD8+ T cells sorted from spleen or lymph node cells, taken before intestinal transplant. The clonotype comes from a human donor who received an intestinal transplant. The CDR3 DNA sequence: TGTGCCAGCAGCTTAGTGCGGGGAGGGCCAAATGAGCAGTTCTTC. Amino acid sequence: CASSLVRGGPNEQFF.